Shown below are 2 T cell receptor beta chains from a single sample sequenced in a study of a mutant IDH1 vaccine in newly diagnosed glioma. TCRdb's table, derived via immunoSEQ multiplex PCR, lists solely in-frame clones and lacks some. The sample lists 85,000 to 100,000 clones, about 90% occurring once. The time point denotes: baseline, week 1 (first vaccination visit). This sample's treatment: pre-vaccination baseline after standard-of-care therapy. Here the sequenced sample was PBMCs, taken from a glioma patient treated with radiotherapy, temozolomide or both. These receptors came from a woman aged 45-65 years with glioma.

The chain has TRBV29-1 and TRBJ1-2, with 9 positions matching TRBD1. Germline V gene data show CDR1 as SQVTM and CDR2 as ANQGSEA. Trimming took 1 base from V and 3 from J; bases not matched to a gene: 9. The CDR3 contains 16 residues. The CDR3 sequence is CSVEVTPGQGHYGYTF. DNA for the CDR3: TGCAGCGTTGAAGTCACTCCCGGACAGGGGCACTATGGCTACACCTTC.

This rearrangement joins TRBV19 to TRBJ1-4; the match to TRBD1 covers 9 bases. V shed 7 bases and J 6 bases; nucleotides not matched to a gene: 6. CDR3 size: 14 residues. Germline lookup yields CDR1 LNHDA and CDR2 SQIVND (reference sequence). The CDR3 here is CASTKQGAYEKLFF. CDR3 bases: TGTGCCAGTACCAAACAGGGGGCCTATGAAAAACTGTTTTTT.